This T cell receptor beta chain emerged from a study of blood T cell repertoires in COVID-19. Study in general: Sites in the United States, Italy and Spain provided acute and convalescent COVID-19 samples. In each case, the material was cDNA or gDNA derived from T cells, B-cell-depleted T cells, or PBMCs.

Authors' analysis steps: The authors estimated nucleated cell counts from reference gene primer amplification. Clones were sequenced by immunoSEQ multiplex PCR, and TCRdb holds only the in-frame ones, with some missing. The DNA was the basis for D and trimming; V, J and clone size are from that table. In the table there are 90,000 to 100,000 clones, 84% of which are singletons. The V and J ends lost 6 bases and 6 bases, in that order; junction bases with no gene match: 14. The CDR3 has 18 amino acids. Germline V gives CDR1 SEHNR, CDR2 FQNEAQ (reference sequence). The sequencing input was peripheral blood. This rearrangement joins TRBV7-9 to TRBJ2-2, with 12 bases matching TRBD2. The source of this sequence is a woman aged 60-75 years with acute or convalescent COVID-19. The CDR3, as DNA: TGTGCCAGCAGTAAATCCCCCTTACTAGCGGGGGGTCCCGGGGAGCTGTTTTTT. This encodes CASSKSPLLAGGPGELFF.